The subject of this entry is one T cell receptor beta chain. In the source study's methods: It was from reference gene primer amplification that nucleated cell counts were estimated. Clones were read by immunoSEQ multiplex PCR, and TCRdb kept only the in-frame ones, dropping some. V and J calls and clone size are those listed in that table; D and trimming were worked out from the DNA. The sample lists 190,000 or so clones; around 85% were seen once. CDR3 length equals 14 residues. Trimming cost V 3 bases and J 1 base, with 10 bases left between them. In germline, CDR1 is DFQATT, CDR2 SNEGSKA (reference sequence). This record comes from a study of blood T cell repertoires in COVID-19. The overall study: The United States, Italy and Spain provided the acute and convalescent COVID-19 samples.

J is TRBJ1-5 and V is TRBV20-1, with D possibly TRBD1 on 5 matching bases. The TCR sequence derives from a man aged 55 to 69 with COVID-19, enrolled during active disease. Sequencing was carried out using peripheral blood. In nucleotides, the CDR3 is TGCAGTGCTAGTTTAGGGGCGAGCAATCAGCCCCAGCATTTT. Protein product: CSASLGASNQPQHF.